This TCR beta chain stems from a study of T cell responses to AZD1222 COVID-19 vaccine. Study conclusions and caveats: CD4 TCRs associated with vaccination spanned spike, dominating at 160-218 and 743-854.

Using immunoSEQ multiplex PCR, the repertoire was profiled, and TCRdb retains in-frame clones only, with some absent. The data show about 76,000 clones, with around nine tenths seen just once and 11% held by the top ten. Germline trimming cut 5 bases from V and 0 bases from J; bases unmatched to any gene: 6. Germline CDR1 is SGHRS and CDR2 is YFSETQ. There are 17 residues in the CDR3. Note on this clone: Its antigen remains unknown.

This TCR was sampled from an adult in good health. The sample in question was peripheral blood, obtained on day 0 of AZD1222 vaccination. The J gene is TRBJ2-7, the V gene TRBV5-1; 15 nucleotides line up with TRBD2. The CDR3 sequence is CASRTGLAGGLSYEQYF. The CDR3 DNA follows: TGCGCCAGCAGGACGGGACTAGCGGGAGGTCTCTCCTACGAGCAGTACTTC.